One sample yielded the 4 T cell receptor beta chains listed below, sequenced in a study of Ad26.COV2.S vaccination and SARS-CoV-2 variants. Sample treatment: over 15 received Ad26.COV2.S at low or high dose, single or two shots; several received placebo; per-sample allocation not given. Samples analyzed were those drawn on day 63 after the first vaccine or placebo injection. Repertoires were generated with immunoSEQ multiplex PCR, while TCRdb's copy carries only in-frame clones and drops some. The table records some 250,000 clones, roughly 90% of them present only once. The source was peripheral blood, collected in a trial of Ad26.COV2.S vaccine versus placebo. The receptors shown here come from a person between 18 and 65 years old who received the Ad26.COV2.S COVID-19 vaccine or a placebo.

On this clone itself: Other nucleotide sequences from this sample produce the same CDR3. The chain is built from TRBV25-1 and TRBJ1-3; no clear D. Between the trimmed V and J ends, which lost 3 bases and 2 bases, there was a span of 17 bases. This CDR3 has 17 amino acids. Germline CDR1 MGHDK, CDR2 SYGVNS. The CDR3 loop reads CASSDPRGSSAGNTIYF. For the CDR3, the DNA is TGTGCCAGCAGTGACCCCCGGGGTAGTAGCGCTGGAAACACCATATATTTT.

This chain links TRBV7-8 with TRBJ2-3; no reliable D call. Trimming stripped 2 bases from V and 0 bases from J, with 6 bases between. This CDR3 has 14 amino acids. Germline V gene lookup returns CDR1 SGHVS and CDR2 FQNEAQ. This chain's CDR3 is CASSLLGSTDTQYF. In DNA, the CDR3 is TGTGCCAGCAGCTTATTGGGCAGCACAGATACGCAGTATTTT.

The chain joins TRBV4-1 to TRBJ2-1; 11 bases agree with TRBD2. In germline, CDR1 is MGHRA, CDR2 YSYEKL. This CDR3 contains 17 residues. J lost 4 bases, V lost 0 bases, and 5 bases had no gene match. The CDR3 region is CASSQDGTSGLYNEQFF. The CDR3 DNA reads as TGCGCCAGCAGCCAAGATGGGACTAGCGGTTTATACAATGAGCAGTTCTTC.

This chain connects TRBV9 to TRBJ2-2; D perhaps matches TRBD2 (6 bases). Germline CDR1 is SGDLS and CDR2 is YYNGEE. V lost 3 bases and J 7 bases, leaving 16 bases between the germline ends. The CDR3 has 15 amino acids. The CDR3: CASSATGVLIGELFF. The CDR3 DNA sequence: TGTGCCAGCAGCGCCACGGGGGTTCTCATCGGGGAGCTGTTTTTT.